These 24 T cell receptor beta chains came from one sample sequenced in a study of T cell repertoires in cytomegalovirus infection. From the reads, TCRdb called clonotypes with MiXCR, one entry per CDR3 protein. Found here are approximately 700,000 distinct CDR3 sequences, about a third of them singletons; the top ten hold under 3%. Sequencing was done on a sample of PBMCs. These receptor sequences come from a human donor in good health (CMV status not recorded). Some clones in this sample may be carry-over from other donors' samples.

The rearrangement uses TRBV24-1 and TRBJ2-2, with D hard to call. This CDR3 spans 15 amino acids. The V and J ends lost 3 bases and 4 bases respectively, with 11 bases between them. Germline V lookup: CDR1 KGHDR, CDR2 SFDVKD. The CDR3 nucleotides read TGTGCCACCAGTGATCCAACTCGAGCCACCGGGGAGCTGTTTTTT. Amino acid sequence: CATSDPTRATGELFF.

The chain links TRBV29-1 to TRBJ2-7, with D hard to call. Deletions cut 6 bases from V and 2 bases from J, with 11 bases between. The CDR3 loop spans 12 amino acids. From germline, CDR1 is SQVTM and CDR2 ANQGSEA. CDR3: CSVVGPTYEQYF. The DNA of the CDR3 is TGCAGCGTGGTTGGGCCGACCTACGAGCAGTACTTC.

This chain joins TRBV19 and TRBJ1-1, with 12 bases that match TRBD1. Germline trimming cut 6 bases from V and 8 bases from J; bases unmatched to any gene: 7. This CDR3 contains 14 residues. CDR1 is LNHDA, CDR2 SQIVND, per germline (reference sequence). This CDR3 is CASSLLGQGAEAFF. Here the CDR3 DNA reads TGTGCCAGTAGCCTACTGGGACAGGGGGCGGAAGCTTTCTTT.

This clonotype was detected a few times. The rearrangement joins TRBV6-6 to TRBJ2-2; D is unresolved. V was clipped by 4 bases and J by 7 bases, with 7 bases between them. The V gene's germline CDR1 is MNHNY and CDR2 SVGAGI (reference sequence). This CDR3 is 12 amino acids long. The CDR3 coding sequence is TGTGCCAGCAGTTCCGAAAACGGGGAGCTGTTTTTT. Translated, it gives CASSSENGELFF.

The chain combines TRBV2 with TRBJ1-6; D is possibly TRBD1 (6 bases). The germline gives CDR1 SNHLY, CDR2 FYNNEI. Trimming took 2 bases from V and 6 from J, leaving 11 bases between them. This CDR3 region has 15 residues. DNA for the CDR3: TGTGCCAGCAGTGAAAAGGAGGGGGGTAATTCACCCCTCCACTTT. Its protein product is CASSEKEGGNSPLHF.

This clonotype was observed many times. This chain uses TRBV4-2 with TRBJ1-2; D is uncertain. Germline assignment: CDR1 LGHNA and CDR2 YNFKEQ. Trimming removed 0 bases from V and 7 bases from J, with 15 bases in between. The CDR3 runs 15 residues. CDR3 residues: CASSQEGGEPGGYTF. The CDR3 DNA reads TGTGCCAGCAGCCAAGAAGGAGGAGAACCTGGTGGCTACACCTTC.

On this clonotype itself: A much larger clone lies a single base off, so this may be a read error. The J gene is TRBJ1-1, the V gene TRBV12-3 or TRBV12-4; tentatively, D is TRBD1 (6 bases). The CDR3 sequence is 15 residues long. The CDR3, as DNA: TGTACCAGCCATAACGACAGGAGACTGAACACTGAAGCTTTCTTT. Protein: CTSHNDRRLNTEAFF.

V usage is TRBV7-9 and J usage is TRBJ1-1; D is perhaps TRBD1 (6 bases). The CDR3 sequence is 14 residues long. The V end was cut by 3 bases, the J end by 2 bases, with 10 bases between. CDR1 and CDR2 from the germline V gene are SEHNR and FQNEAQ (reference sequence). CDR3 in amino acids: CASSFKDSNTEAFF. In DNA, the CDR3 is TGTGCCAGCAGCTTTAAGGACAGCAACACTGAAGCTTTCTTT.

This clonotype appeared many times. Written as DNA, the CDR3 is TGTGCCAGCAGCTTACTTGCAACCACTGAAGCTTTCTTT. Amino acids: CASSLLATTEAFF. The chain joins TRBV27 to TRBJ1-1; D not resolved. CDR3 length equals 13 residues. The V gene's germline CDR1 is MNHEY and CDR2 SMNVEV (reference sequence). Between the trimmed V and J ends, which lost 6 bases and 4 bases, there was a span of 12 bases.

This clonotype showed up just a few times. The rearrangement uses TRBV12-3 or TRBV12-4 and TRBJ2-4; TRBD1 aligns across 10 bases. The CDR3 loop spans 16 amino acids. The J segment lost 0 bases and the V segment lost 4 bases, leaving 3 bases of the junction unmatched. The CDR3 nucleotides read TGTGCCAGCAGTTACCGGGACAGGGGAGCCAAAAACATTCAGTACTTC. It translates to CASSYRDRGAKNIQYF.

This sequence joins TRBV30 and TRBJ2-7; D unresolved. Deletions cut 5 bases from V and 0 bases from J, with 11 bases between. CDR1 and CDR2 from the germline V gene are GTSNPN and SVGIG (reference sequence). CDR3 size: 13 residues. The CDR3, as DNA: TGTGCCTGGTCAGTGGCAAGCTCCTACGAGCAGTACTTC. Amino acids: CAWSVASSYEQYF.

The chain couples TRBV7-6 to TRBJ1-1; D remains ambiguous. This CDR3 has 14 residues. The germline V and J ends were trimmed by 3 bases and 2 bases, with 10 bases remaining between them. Germline CDR1 reads SGHVS; CDR2 reads FNYEAQ. CDR3 sequence reads: CASSFGVGNTEAFF. CDR3 nucleotide sequence: TGTGCCAGCAGCTTCGGGGTGGGAAACACTGAAGCTTTCTTT. The variable domain in full, completed from reference TRBV7-6 and TRBJ1-1, reads GAGVSQSPRYKVTKRGQDVALRCDPISGHVSLYWYRQALGQGPEFLTYFNYEAQQDKSGLPNDRFSAERPEGSISTLTIQRTEQRDSAMYRCASSFGVGNTEAFFGQGTRLTVV.

This clonotype was found a few times. The chain joins TRBV7-8 to TRBJ2-7; TRBD1 aligns across 10 bases. Germline assignment: CDR1 SGHVS and CDR2 FQNEAQ. The CDR3 totals 15 residues. With 3 bases clipped from V and 4 bases from J, the junction kept 6 bases outside the gene matches. This chain's CDR3 is CASSLTTGGGYEQYF. CDR3 bases: TGTGCCAGCAGCTTGACGACAGGGGGCGGATACGAGCAGTACTTC.

The chain links TRBV11-3 to TRBJ1-1; weak D call: TRBD1 (5 bases). CDR1 SGHNT and CDR2 YENEEA come from the germline V gene. The CDR3 is 14 amino acids. The ends were cut back, 6 bases at V and 4 bases at J, with 15 bases in the middle. CDR3 in amino acids: CASSSRGGVTEAFF. CDR3 sequence (DNA): TGTGCCAGCAGTTCTAGGGGAGGGGTCACTGAAGCTTTCTTT.

The chain carries TRBV28 and TRBJ2-1; TRBD2 matches 7 bases. The length of the CDR3 is 15 residues. The germline V gene has CDR1 MDHEN and CDR2 SYDVKM. J was trimmed by 2 bases and V by 6 bases; bases with no gene match: 7. This chain's CDR3 is CASRLRAGAYNEQFF. The CDR3 DNA reads TGTGCCAGCAGACTCAGGGCGGGGGCCTACAATGAGCAGTTCTTC.

The chain uses TRBV5-6 and TRBJ2-3; D is uncertain. This CDR3 comprises 15 residues. Germline loops: CDR1 SGHDT, CDR2 YYEEEE. Trimming took off 6 bases at V and 2 bases at J, with 16 bases between the two ends. The CDR3, as DNA: TGTGCCAGCAACTATCGACGTAAGTCCACAGATACGCAGTATTTT. Translating it yields CASNYRRKSTDTQYF.

This clonotype was counted between two and nine times. The V call is TRBV12-3 or TRBV12-4, the J call TRBJ1-5; TRBD1 is a possible D gene (5 bases). V lost 2 bases and J 5 bases, leaving 10 bases between the germline ends. The CDR3 length is 14 residues. The CDR3 DNA is TGTGCCAGCAGTTTATCCCAGGGTTATCAGCCCCAGCATTTT. Translating gives CASSLSQGYQPQHF.

In the case of this clonotype: The final CDR3 position lacks the conserved phenylalanine or tryptophan, pointing to a likely read error. The chain has TRBV7-2 and TRBJ2-1; 11 bases match TRBD2. Per the germline V gene, CDR1 is SGHTA and CDR2 is FQGNSA. V lost 1 base and J lost 5; bases outside the gene matches: 4. The CDR3 contains 16 residues. The CDR3 DNA reads as TGTGCCAGCAGCTTAGTTAGGACTAGCGGGCACAATGAGCAGTTCTTA. Translating it yields CASSLVRTSGHNEQFL.

Note on this clonotype: No DNA is shown, since the ends of the CDR3 on it are uncertain; the CDR3 is the one TCRdb lists. V gene TRBV7-2 combines with J gene TRBJ2-7. The CDR3 sequence runs 21 residues, both termini included. Germline values: CDR1 SGHTA, CDR2 FQGNSA. The CDR3 spells CASSLGSTGIRYEQYFGEQYF.

V is TRBV28 and J is TRBJ2-1; a weak D match, TRBD1 (6 bases). This CDR3 region has 15 residues. Looked up from germline, CDR1 is MDHEN and CDR2 is SYDVKM. Trimming took off 2 bases at V and 6 bases at J, with 14 bases between the two ends. The CDR3 spells CASSLTLQGPNEQFF. The CDR3 region has the DNA TGTGCCAGCAGTTTAACCCTACAGGGTCCCAATGAGCAGTTCTTC.

The chain recombines TRBV19 with TRBJ1-5; tentative D call: TRBD1 (6 bases). Germline V CDR1 and CDR2: LNHDA, SQIVND (reference sequence). V was cut by 6 bases and J by 1 base, with 16 bases left in between. The CDR3 is 16 amino acids. As DNA, the CDR3 is TGTGCCAGTAGAATCCGGGGGGGCGGCAGCAATCAGCCCCAGCATTTT. Protein: CASRIRGGGSNQPQHF. The full variable domain, completed using reference TRBV19 and TRBJ1-5, is DGGITQSPKYLFRKEGQNVTLSCEQNLNHDAMYWYRQDPGQGLRLIYYSQIVNDFQKGDIAEGYSVSREKKESFPLTVTSAQKNPTAFYLCASRIRGGGSNQPQHFGDGTRLSIL.

This chain connects TRBV4-3 to TRBJ2-6; D uncertain. CDR3 length: 14 residues. CDR1 and CDR2 from the germline V gene are LGHNA and YSLEER. The germline V and J ends were trimmed by 0 bases and 7 bases, with 7 bases remaining between them. Written as DNA, the CDR3 is TGCGCCAGCAGCCAAGATCGGGCCGCCAACGTCCTGACTTTC. This sequence encodes CASSQDRAANVLTF.

This clonotype was seen repeatedly, ten times or more. The rearrangement uses TRBV6-4 and TRBJ2-3; 11 bases match TRBD2. J lost 4 bases, V lost 0 bases, and 3 bases had no gene match. This CDR3 spans 16 amino acids. Germline V gene lookup returns CDR1 MRHNA and CDR2 SNTAGT. The CDR3 DNA follows: TGTGCCAGCAGTGACTCGAATAGCGGGGGGGCAGATACGCAGTATTTT. Translated, it gives CASSDSNSGGADTQYF.

The gene calls are TRBV12-3 or TRBV12-4 and TRBJ2-7, with 7 bases identical to TRBD2. The CDR3 has 15 amino acids. Trimming at V came to 5 bases and at J to 3 bases, leaving 10 bases not matched to a gene. The CDR3 nucleotides are TGTGCCAGCAGTCGGACCGGGGGGTCTATCTACGAGCAGTACTTC. Encoded protein: CASSRTGGSIYEQYF.